The 25 T cell receptor beta chains given below trace back to one sample, sequenced in a study of blood T cell repertoires in COVID-19. TCRdb keeps only in-frame clones here, not all; method: immunoSEQ multiplex PCR. The repertoire consists of a few hundred thousand clones, with about 89% occurring once and the leading ten covering over 7.5%. The source material was peripheral blood. Receptor source: a man aged 40-49 years who had recovered from COVID-19.

This sequence joins TRBV25-1 and TRBJ1-1, with D possibly TRBD1 on 5 matching bases. Germline V gene sequence: CDR1 MGHDK, CDR2 SYGVNS. The V end was cut by 2 bases, the J end by 1 base, with 14 bases between. The CDR3 is 16 amino acids. CDR3 sequence (DNA): TGTGCCAGCAGTGAAATGGGTAGGGGCGCGAACACTGAAGCTTTCTTT. This sequence encodes CASSEMGRGANTEAFF.

The V gene is TRBV6-2 or TRBV6-3, the J gene TRBJ2-5; tentatively, D is TRBD2 (5 bases). V gave up 0 bases and J gave up 3 bases, with 8 bases separating them. The V gene's germline CDR1 is MNHEY and CDR2 SVGEGT. The CDR3 runs to 14 residues. The CDR3 DNA is TGTGCCAGCAGTTACTCCCGAGCGGAAGAGACCCAGTACTTC. Protein sequence: CASSYSRAEETQYF.

This rearrangement joins TRBV7-6 to TRBJ2-3; D is unresolved. Per the germline V gene, CDR1 is SGHVS and CDR2 is FNYEAQ. This CDR3 has 13 residues. The V and J ends lost 1 base and 4 bases respectively, with 6 bases between them. The chain's CDR3 is CASSLVAPDTQYF. The CDR3, as DNA: TGTGCCAGCAGCTTAGTGGCCCCAGATACGCAGTATTTT. The full variable domain, rest sourced from reference TRBV7-6 and TRBJ2-3, is GAGVSQSPRYKVTKRGQDVALRCDPISGHVSLYWYRQALGQGPEFLTYFNYEAQQDKSGLPNDRFSAERPEGSISTLTIQRTEQRDSAMYRCASSLVAPDTQYFGPGTRLTVL.

This chain joins TRBV12-3 or TRBV12-4 and TRBJ2-7; D perhaps matches TRBD2 (5 bases). The V end was cut by 5 bases, the J end by 6 bases, with 5 bases between. The CDR3 runs 10 residues. CDR3 region: CASSRGEQYF. CDR3 DNA sequence: TGTGCCAGCAGTCGGGGCGAGCAGTACTTC.

This clone was seen only once. This chain uses TRBV6-4 with TRBJ2-3, with 9 bases lining up with TRBD2. Germline CDR1 MRHNA, CDR2 SNTAGT. J gave up 1 base and V 4 bases, and 9 bases lay outside the gene matches. The CDR3 consists of 17 residues. This CDR3 reads CASSGTSEERGTDTQYF. CDR3 DNA: TGTGCCAGCAGTGGGACTAGCGAAGAAAGGGGCACAGATACGCAGTATTTT.

The chain recombines TRBV10-3 with TRBJ2-3; TRBD2 aligns across 11 bases. CDR1 and CDR2 (germline): ENHRY, SYGVKD. The CDR3 covers 17 residues. J lost 0 bases, V lost 6 bases, and 8 bases had no gene match. The chain's CDR3 is CAIRAGTSGFSTDTQYF. DNA of the CDR3: TGTGCCATCAGGGCCGGGACTAGCGGTTTTAGCACAGATACGCAGTATTTT.

V is TRBV3-1 (or the pseudogene TRBV3-2) and J is TRBJ2-7; 7 nucleotides align to TRBD1. This CDR3 spans 14 amino acids. V lost 5 bases and J lost 3; bases outside the gene matches: 7. CDR1 LGHDT and CDR2 YNNKEL come from the germline V gene (reference sequence). The CDR3 DNA is TGTGCCAGCAGCTCGAGGGGGCGAAACTACGAGCAGTACTTC. Translated: CASSSRGRNYEQYF.

The chain carries TRBV4-3 and TRBJ1-3, with D hard to call. V was pared by 0 bases and J by 0 bases, with 12 bases between. The CDR3 has 17 amino acids. The V gene's germline CDR1 is LGHNA and CDR2 YSLEER. The CDR3 here is CASSQDLRSGSGNTIYF. The CDR3, as DNA: TGCGCCAGCAGCCAAGATCTCAGGTCAGGCTCTGGAAACACCATATATTTT.

The V call is TRBV5-8, the J call TRBJ1-5, with D maybe TRBD1 (6 bases). In germline, CDR1 is SGHTS, CDR2 YDEGEE. Trimming stripped 4 bases from V and 0 bases from J, with 11 bases between. This CDR3 is 15 amino acids long. For the CDR3, the DNA is TGTGCCAGCAGCGCCGGGACAAGTAGCAATCAGCCCCAGCATTTT. This encodes CASSAGTSSNQPQHF. The full variable domain, rest sourced from reference TRBV5-8 and TRBJ1-5, is EAGVTQSPTHLIKTRGQQATLRCSPISGHTSVYWYQQALGLGLQFLLWYDEGEERNRGNFPPRFSGRQFPNYSSELNVNALELEDSALYLCASSAGTSSNQPQHFGDGTRLSIL.

J is TRBJ2-7 and V is TRBV5-1, with a weak D call TRBD2 (5 bases). The CDR3 has 13 residues. Germline CDR1 is SGHRS and CDR2 is YFSETQ. V shed 3 bases and J shed 2 bases, with 9 bases lying between them. The CDR3 DNA reads as TGCGCCAGCAGCTCACCGGGGACCTACGAGCAGTACTTC. Translation gives CASSSPGTYEQYF.

This clone was counted a single time. The chain recombines TRBV25-1 with TRBJ2-1, with TRBD1 matching over 7 bases. Unmatched junction bases numbered 6, after V lost 0 bases and J lost 4 bases. The CDR3 covers 16 residues. CDR1 and CDR2 from the germline V gene are MGHDK and SYGVNS. CDR3 coding DNA: TGTGCCAGCAGTGAATATAACCGGGACAGATACAATGAGCAGTTCTTC. This gives the protein CASSEYNRDRYNEQFF. Full variable domain (outside the CDR3, taken from reference TRBV25-1 and TRBJ2-1): EADIYQTPRYLVIGTGKKITLECSQTMGHDKMYWYQQDPGMELHLIHYSYGVNSTEKGDLSSESTVSRIRTEHFPLTLESARPSHTSQYLCASSEYNRDRYNEQFFGPGTRLTVL.

This chain connects TRBV25-1 to TRBJ2-7; 7 bases match TRBD2. CDR1 is MGHDK, CDR2 SYGVNS, per germline. The CDR3 is made up of 13 amino acids. J was trimmed by 0 bases and V by 6 bases; bases with no gene match: 2. CDR3 region: CASSPSGSYEQYF. Written as DNA, the CDR3 is TGTGCCAGCAGCCCTAGCGGCTCCTACGAGCAGTACTTC.

This clone has only one observation. The chain joins TRBV6-2 or TRBV6-3 to TRBJ2-2; 7 bases are a match to TRBD1. V dropped 4 bases and J dropped 0; count of bases not matched to a gene: 17. CDR1 and CDR2 from the germline V gene are MNHEY and SVGEGT. This CDR3 has 20 amino acids. The CDR3 region has the DNA TGTGCCAGCAGTTCTATAAAAACCCACACGACAGGGACGAACACCGGGGAGCTGTTTTTT. Translated, it gives CASSSIKTHTTGTNTGELFF.

This chain joins TRBV4-1 and TRBJ2-7, with unresolved D. V was pared by 4 bases and J by 6 bases, with 16 bases between. The germline gives CDR1 MGHRA, CDR2 YSYEKL. This CDR3 region has 14 residues. This CDR3 is CASSLREVSLEQYF. In DNA form, the CDR3 reads TGCGCCAGCAGCCTAAGAGAGGTATCCCTCGAGCAGTACTTC.

The chain couples TRBV14 to TRBJ2-3, with 8 nucleotides matching TRBD2. With 2 bases clipped from V and 0 bases from J, the junction kept 4 bases outside the gene matches. CDR3 length: 16 amino acids. CDR1 SGHDN and CDR2 FVKESK come from the germline V gene. The CDR3 sequence is CASSQIAGTSTDTQYF. The CDR3, as DNA: TGTGCCAGCAGCCAAATAGCGGGGACAAGCACAGATACGCAGTATTTT.

This chain links TRBV7-2 with TRBJ2-5; D gene unclear. Germline values: CDR1 SGHTA, CDR2 FQGNSA. The germline V and J ends were trimmed by 7 bases and 4 bases, with 10 bases remaining between them. The CDR3 extends over 12 amino acids. The CDR3 loop is CASTRVVETQYF. DNA for the CDR3: TGTGCCAGCACCCGGGTCGTAGAGACCCAGTACTTC.

The chain has TRBV7-9 and TRBJ1-1, with a tentative D call TRBD1 (6 bases). The CDR3 is 14 amino acids. Germline V gene lookup returns CDR1 SEHNR and CDR2 FQNEAQ (reference sequence). The V end lost 7 bases, the J end lost 0 bases, and 12 bases lay between the germline ends. CDR3: CASTPTGLNTEAFF. The CDR3 nucleotides read TGTGCCAGCACCCCGACAGGCCTGAACACTGAAGCTTTCTTT. Using reference TRBV7-9 and TRBJ1-1 for the parts outside the CDR3, the full variable domain is DTGVSQNPRHKITKRGQNVTFRCDPISEHNRLYWYRQTLGQGPEFLTYFQNEAQLEKSRLLSDRFSAERPKGSFSTLEIQRTEQGDSAMYLCASTPTGLNTEAFFGQGTRLTVV.

The V call is TRBV5-4, the J call TRBJ1-2; D is possibly TRBD1 (5 bases). Germline CDR1 and CDR2: SGHNT and YYREEE (reference sequence). V was trimmed by 3 bases and J by 4 bases, leaving 13 bases between them. The CDR3 loop spans 14 amino acids. CDR3 amino acids: CASSSLAGIYGYTF. The DNA of the CDR3 is TGTGCCAGCAGCTCCCTGGCAGGGATCTATGGCTACACCTTC.

The sample holds one count of this clone. J is TRBJ2-7 and V is TRBV5-1; 8 bases fit TRBD2. The V segment lost 4 bases and the J segment 6 bases; nucleotides outside the gene matches: 15. Per the germline V gene, CDR1 is SGHRS and CDR2 is YFSETQ. This CDR3 comprises 16 residues. The CDR3 DNA reads TGCGCCAGCAGCCCCGGGTTGGGTAGCGGGGTCCTCGAGCAGTACTTC. Translated, it gives CASSPGLGSGVLEQYF. The full variable domain, completed using reference TRBV5-1 and TRBJ2-7, is KAGVTQTPRYLIKTRGQQVTLSCSPISGHRSVSWYQQTPGQGLQFLFEYFSETQRNKGNFPGRFSGRQFSNSRSEMNVSTLELGDSALYLCASSPGLGSGVLEQYFGPGTRLTVT.

Remarks on this clone: The sample carries other DNA sequences with the same CDR3. The chain has TRBV27 and TRBJ2-5; 10 positions agree with TRBD2. The germline V gene has CDR1 MNHEY and CDR2 SMNVEV (reference sequence). V trimming: 5 bases; J trimming: 4 bases; junction bases outside the gene matches: 4. The CDR3 length is 14 residues. The CDR3 sequence is CASSPRLAGETQYF. In DNA, the CDR3 is TGTGCCAGCAGTCCACGACTAGCGGGAGAGACCCAGTACTTC.

The J gene is TRBJ2-3, the V gene TRBV13, with no clear D. Trimming left V 4 bases short and J 5 bases short, with 4 bases between. In germline, CDR1 is PRHDT, CDR2 FYEKMQ (reference sequence). This CDR3 comprises 11 residues. CDR3: CASSSLDTQYF. DNA of the CDR3: TGTGCCAGCAGCTCCTTAGATACGCAGTATTTT.

CDR3 bases: TGTGCCAGCCGGGACAGGGGTTCCTACGAGCAGTACTTC. It translates to CASRDRGSYEQYF. V is TRBV25-1 and J is TRBJ2-7, with 10 positions matching TRBD1. CDR1 and CDR2 from the germline V gene are MGHDK and SYGVNS. V gave up 8 bases and J gave up 1 base; unmatched junction bases: 2. The CDR3 consists of 13 residues.

The chain recombines TRBV5-1 with TRBJ2-5; 7 bases agree with TRBD2. Trimming took 2 bases from V and 1 from J; bases not matched to a gene: 2. CDR3 length equals 14 residues. In germline, CDR1 is SGHRS, CDR2 YFSETQ. The DNA for the CDR3 is TGCGCCAGCAGCTTTATAGCGGGCCAAGAGACCCAGTACTTC. This translates into CASSFIAGQETQYF.

The chain has TRBV2 and TRBJ1-2; 7 nucleotides agree with TRBD1. The ends lost 10 bases at V and 5 bases at J; junction bases unmatched: 4. Germline V gene lookup returns CDR1 SNHLY and CDR2 FYNNEI. This CDR3 is built from 11 residues. The CDR3 sequence: CAITGEYGYTF. CDR3 bases: TGTGCCATTACAGGGGAGTATGGCTACACCTTC. Complete variable domain (other parts from reference TRBV2 and TRBJ1-2): EPEVTQTPSHQVTQMGQEVILRCVPISNHLYFYWYRQILGQKVEFLVSFYNNEISEKSEIFDDQFSVERPDGSNFTLKIRSTKLEDSAMYFCAITGEYGYTFGSGTRLTVV.

The chain employs TRBV27 and TRBJ1-1; 7 nucleotides match TRBD1. Germline V gene sequence: CDR1 MNHEY, CDR2 SMNVEV (reference sequence). The CDR3 spans 15 residues. The ends lost 1 base at V and 4 bases at J; junction bases unmatched: 6. CDR3 in amino acids: CASSLYAPGGTEAFF. CDR3 nucleotide sequence: TGTGCCAGCAGTTTATACGCCCCAGGGGGCACTGAAGCTTTCTTT.